Listed below are T cell receptor beta chains from one sample, sequenced in a study of CD4 T cells in relation to SARS-CoV-2 and coronaviruses. Only in-frame clones appear in the TCRdb table, and some are missing; sequencing was by immunoSEQ multiplex PCR. The profile covers 35,000 or so clones, with 70% to 85% appearing a single time and around 6.6% taken by the ten largest. For these TCRs, the target antigens are not known. Sequencing was done on a sample of naive CD4+ T cells from PBMCs, cultured in vitro. Receptors originate from an adult with COVID-19. CDR3s include the opening cysteine and the closing phenylalanine or tryptophan. The D gene is left open where the match is weak. Clone size is given for some rows only: seen once, a few or many times, or a class if the clone is expanded.

D gene: TRBD1; J gene: TRBJ2-7; clone size: once; V gene: TRBV28; CDR3 protein: CASSLTGTGAPTF; CDR3 DNA: TGTGCCAGCAGTTTAACTGGGACAGGGGCTCCTACTTTC
D gene: -; J gene: TRBJ1-1; clone size: -; V gene: TRBV28; CDR3 protein: CASSQAGALVTEAFF; CDR3 DNA: TGTGCCAGCAGCCAGGCGGGCGCGTTGGTTACTGAAGCTTTCTTT
D gene: -; J gene: TRBJ2-6; clone size: -; V gene: TRBV7-8; CDR3 protein: CASRPRAAEESSGANVLTF; CDR3 DNA: TGTGCCAGCAGGCCGAGGGCAGCCGAGGAAAGCTCTGGGGCCAACGTCCTGACTTTC
D gene: -; J gene: TRBJ2-1; clone size: once; V gene: TRBV9; CDR3 protein: CASSVGSYNEQFF; CDR3 DNA: TGTGCCAGCAGCGTAGGGTCGTACAATGAGCAGTTCTTC
D gene: -; J gene: TRBJ2-1; clone size: -; V gene: TRBV21-1; CDR3 protein: CASSPLASYNEQFF; CDR3 DNA: TGTGCCAGCAGCCCTCTTGCGTCCTACAATGAGCAGTTCTTC
D gene: TRBD2; J gene: TRBJ2-3; clone size: -; V gene: TRBV7-9; CDR3 protein: CASSLTLREGGTDTQYF; CDR3 DNA: TGTGCCAGCAGCTTGACCCTACGGGAGGGGGGCACAGATACGCAGTATTTT
D gene: -; J gene: TRBJ2-1; clone size: -; V gene: TRBV20-1; CDR3 protein: CSASLLNEQFF; CDR3 DNA: TGCAGTGCTAGTCTACTGAATGAGCAGTTCTTC
D gene: -; J gene: TRBJ2-4; clone size: -; V gene: TRBV7-3; CDR3 protein: CASSRSPRSRASKNIQYF; CDR3 DNA: TGTGCCAGCAGCCGATCTCCGCGGTCTAGAGCATCAAAAAACATTCAGTACTTC
D gene: TRBD2; J gene: TRBJ2-7; clone size: -; V gene: TRBV29-1; CDR3 protein: CSVAGLAGSLRGEQYF; CDR3 DNA: TGCAGCGTTGCAGGCCTAGCGGGCTCACTCAGGGGCGAGCAGTACTTC
D gene: TRBD1; J gene: TRBJ2-1; clone size: few; V gene: TRBV5-4; CDR3 protein: CASSPTGGSYNEQFF; CDR3 DNA: TGTGCCAGCAGCCCGACAGGGGGGTCCTACAATGAGCAGTTCTTC
D gene: TRBD2; J gene: TRBJ2-1; clone size: -; V gene: TRBV27; CDR3 protein: CASKRLLAGGRNNEQFF; CDR3 DNA: TGTGCCAGCAAACGGCTCCTAGCGGGAGGGCGGAACAATGAGCAGTTCTTC
D gene: TRBD1; J gene: TRBJ2-1; clone size: -; V gene: TRBV28; CDR3 protein: CASSSSRTGGVDEQFF; CDR3 DNA: TGTGCCAGCAGTTCAAGCCGGACAGGGGGGGTGGATGAGCAGTTCTTC
D gene: -; J gene: TRBJ2-7; clone size: -; V gene: TRBV19; CDR3 protein: CASSTLDRYYEQYF; CDR3 DNA: TGTGCCAGTAGTACCCTGGACAGATACTACGAGCAGTACTTC
D gene: TRBD2; J gene: TRBJ2-3; clone size: -; V gene: TRBV4-2; CDR3 protein: CASSQDSGTITDTQYF; CDR3 DNA: TGTGCCAGCAGCCAAGACTCCGGGACTATCACAGATACGCAGTATTTT
D gene: TRBD1; J gene: TRBJ1-5; clone size: -; V gene: TRBV3-1/TRBV3-2; CDR3 protein: CASSLGQGGTQPQHF; CDR3 DNA: TGTGCCAGCAGCCTGGGACAGGGGGGAACTCAGCCCCAGCATTTT
D gene: TRBD2; J gene: TRBJ2-2; clone size: few; V gene: TRBV4-2; CDR3 protein: CASSRASGTTGELFF; CDR3 DNA: TGTGCCAGCAGCCGGGCTAGCGGTACCACCGGGGAGCTGTTTTTT
D gene: -; J gene: TRBJ2-7; clone size: -; V gene: TRBV5-4; CDR3 protein: CASSPDWSSYEQYF; CDR3 DNA: TGTGCCAGCTCACCGGACTGGAGCTCCTACGAGCAGTACTTC
D gene: TRBD1; J gene: TRBJ2-7; clone size: -; V gene: TRBV9; CDR3 protein: CASSPPGQGWNEQYF; CDR3 DNA: TGTGCCAGCAGCCCCCCAGGACAGGGGTGGAACGAGCAGTACTTC
D gene: TRBD2; J gene: TRBJ2-7; clone size: once; V gene: TRBV14; CDR3 protein: CASSQVTGGSYEQYF; CDR3 DNA: TGTGCCAGCAGCCAAGTAACGGGAGGCTCCTACGAGCAGTACTTC
D gene: -; J gene: TRBJ2-4; clone size: -; V gene: TRBV30; CDR3 protein: CAWSVGGGAQYF; CDR3 DNA: TGTGCCTGGAGTGTGGGAGGGGGGGCACAGTACTTC
D gene: -; J gene: TRBJ2-2; clone size: -; V gene: TRBV27; CDR3 protein: CASSFSTKRTGELFF; CDR3 DNA: TGTGCCAGCAGTTTCAGCACAAAGCGCACCGGGGAGCTGTTTTTT
D gene: TRBD2; J gene: TRBJ2-3; clone size: -; V gene: TRBV6-2/TRBV6-3; CDR3 protein: CASSYVNGGIKTDTQYF; CDR3 DNA: TGTGCCAGCAGTTACGTAAACGGGGGGATTAAAACAGATACGCAGTATTTT
D gene: TRBD1; J gene: TRBJ1-1; clone size: once; V gene: TRBV5-1; CDR3 protein: CASSPFLSGGLFEDTEAFF; CDR3 DNA: TGCGCCAGCAGCCCTTTTCTTTCAGGGGGCCTCTTTGAGGACACTGAAGCTTTCTTT
D gene: -; J gene: TRBJ2-7; clone size: -; V gene: TRBV20-1; CDR3 protein: CSASGRGDEQYF; CDR3 DNA: TGCAGTGCTAGTGGCAGGGGGGACGAGCAGTACTTC
D gene: -; J gene: TRBJ2-7; clone size: -; V gene: TRBV3-1/TRBV3-2; CDR3 protein: CASSYSLSSSYEQYF; CDR3 DNA: TGTGCCAGCAGCTACAGCCTCTCAAGCTCCTACGAGCAGTACTTC
D gene: -; J gene: TRBJ1-1; clone size: few; V gene: TRBV25-1; CDR3 protein: CASKGNTEAFF; CDR3 DNA: TGTGCCAGCAAAGGGAACACTGAAGCTTTCTTT
D gene: -; J gene: TRBJ2-2; clone size: -; V gene: TRBV25-1; CDR3 protein: CASSASHRVGNTGELFF; CDR3 DNA: TGTGCCAGCAGCGCCTCTCACAGGGTCGGGAACACCGGGGAGCTGTTTTTT
D gene: TRBD2; J gene: TRBJ2-5; clone size: -; V gene: TRBV7-9; CDR3 protein: CASSGLAGVLQETQYF; CDR3 DNA: TGTGCCAGCAGCGGACTAGCGGGAGTTTTGCAAGAGACCCAGTACTTC
D gene: -; J gene: TRBJ1-4; clone size: -; V gene: TRBV4-1; CDR3 protein: CASSQGEIATNEKLFF; CDR3 DNA: TGCGCCAGCAGCCAAGGGGAGATTGCAACTAATGAAAAACTGTTTTTT
D gene: -; J gene: TRBJ2-1; clone size: -; V gene: TRBV10-3; CDR3 protein: CAISDQHNEQFF; CDR3 DNA: TGTGCCATCAGTGATCAGCACAATGAGCAGTTCTTC
D gene: -; J gene: TRBJ1-2; clone size: once; V gene: TRBV2; CDR3 protein: CASSENPRYGYTF; CDR3 DNA: TGTGCCAGCAGTGAGAACCCAAGGTATGGCTACACCTTC
D gene: -; J gene: TRBJ2-7; clone size: -; V gene: TRBV2; CDR3 protein: CASSAETLSYEQYF; CDR3 DNA: TGTGCCAGCAGTGCCGAGACACTTTCCTACGAGCAGTACTTC
D gene: -; J gene: TRBJ1-3; clone size: -; V gene: TRBV2; CDR3 protein: CASSVARGGSLAYSGNTIYF; CDR3 DNA: TGTGCCAGCAGTGTTGCCCGGGGGGGCTCCCTCGCTTACTCTGGAAACACCATATATTTT
D gene: -; J gene: TRBJ2-1; clone size: -; V gene: TRBV3-1/TRBV3-2; CDR3 protein: CASSAGVLTPIFF; CDR3 DNA: TGTGCCAGCAGCGCAGGGGTCTTAACACCTATTTTCTTC
D gene: TRBD1; J gene: TRBJ1-4; clone size: -; V gene: TRBV28; CDR3 protein: CASRGTGVEKLFF; CDR3 DNA: TGTGCCAGCAGGGGGACAGGGGTTGAAAAACTGTTTTTT
D gene: TRBD1; J gene: TRBJ1-6; clone size: -; V gene: TRBV27; CDR3 protein: CASSPLNRDRINSPLHF; CDR3 DNA: TGTGCCAGCAGTCCCCTTAACCGGGACAGAATTAATTCACCCCTCCACTTT
D gene: -; J gene: TRBJ2-5; clone size: -; V gene: TRBV12-3/TRBV12-4; CDR3 protein: CASSFGETQYF; CDR3 DNA: TGTGCCAGCAGTTTTGGGGAGACCCAGTACTTC
D gene: -; J gene: TRBJ1-5; clone size: once; V gene: TRBV2; CDR3 protein: CASSVGVPGDQPQHF; CDR3 DNA: TGTGCCAGCAGTGTAGGGGTCCCTGGCGATCAGCCCCAGCATTTT
D gene: -; J gene: TRBJ2-7; clone size: -; V gene: TRBV4-1; CDR3 protein: CASSQERQAFYEQYF; CDR3 DNA: TGCGCCAGCAGCCAAGAACGCCAGGCTTTCTACGAGCAGTACTTC
D gene: TRBD1; J gene: TRBJ1-5; clone size: -; V gene: TRBV5-8; CDR3 protein: CASSLNLGTALSNQPQHF; CDR3 DNA: TGTGCCAGCAGCCTGAACTTAGGGACAGCTCTGAGCAATCAGCCCCAGCATTTT
D gene: -; J gene: TRBJ2-2; clone size: few; V gene: TRBV7-7; CDR3 protein: CASSRTFSGELFF; CDR3 DNA: TGTGCCAGCAGCCGCACTTTCTCTGGGGAGCTGTTTTTT
D gene: -; J gene: TRBJ2-7; clone size: once; V gene: TRBV13; CDR3 protein: CASSARSESYEQYF; CDR3 DNA: TGTGCCAGCAGCGCGCGATCAGAGTCCTACGAGCAGTACTTC
D gene: -; J gene: TRBJ2-6; clone size: few; V gene: TRBV6-1; CDR3 protein: CASSEDSSGANVLTF; CDR3 DNA: TGTGCCAGCAGTGAAGACAGCTCTGGGGCCAACGTCCTGACTTTC
D gene: TRBD1; J gene: TRBJ2-7; clone size: -; V gene: TRBV4-1; CDR3 protein: CASSLPGQGAYEQYF; CDR3 DNA: TGCGCCAGCAGCCTACCGGGACAGGGTGCGTACGAGCAGTACTTC
D gene: -; J gene: TRBJ2-3; clone size: -; V gene: TRBV2; CDR3 protein: CASTRQSDTQYF; CDR3 DNA: TGTGCCAGCACTCGACAATCAGATACGCAGTATTTT
D gene: -; J gene: TRBJ1-2; clone size: few; V gene: TRBV14; CDR3 protein: CASSQDIGTPSGYTF; CDR3 DNA: TGTGCCAGCAGCCAAGATATAGGGACCCCGTCGGGCTACACCTTC
D gene: -; J gene: TRBJ2-7; clone size: once; V gene: TRBV3-1/TRBV3-2; CDR3 protein: CASSQGGPGEQYF; CDR3 DNA: TGTGCCAGCAGCCAAGGGGGGCCGGGAGAGCAGTACTTC
D gene: -; J gene: TRBJ1-2; clone size: -; V gene: TRBV2; CDR3 protein: CAGRDTNYGYTF; CDR3 DNA: TGTGCCGGGCGGGACACTAACTATGGCTACACCTTC